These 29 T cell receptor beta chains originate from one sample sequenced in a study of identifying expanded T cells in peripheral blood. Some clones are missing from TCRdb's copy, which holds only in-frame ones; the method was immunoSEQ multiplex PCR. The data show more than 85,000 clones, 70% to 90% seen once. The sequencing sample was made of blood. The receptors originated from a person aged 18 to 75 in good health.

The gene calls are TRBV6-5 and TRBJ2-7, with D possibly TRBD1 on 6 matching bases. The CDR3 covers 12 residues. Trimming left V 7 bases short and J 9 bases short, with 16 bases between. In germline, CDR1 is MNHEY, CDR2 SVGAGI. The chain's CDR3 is CASKGTRRGQYF. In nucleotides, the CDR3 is TGTGCCAGCAAAGGGACAAGAAGGGGGCAGTACTTC.

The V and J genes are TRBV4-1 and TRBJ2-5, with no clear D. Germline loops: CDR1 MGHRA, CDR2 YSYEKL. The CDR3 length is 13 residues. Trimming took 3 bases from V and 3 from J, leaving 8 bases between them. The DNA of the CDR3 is TGCGCCAGCAGCCACCTGATTAAAGAGACCCAGTACTTC. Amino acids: CASSHLIKETQYF.

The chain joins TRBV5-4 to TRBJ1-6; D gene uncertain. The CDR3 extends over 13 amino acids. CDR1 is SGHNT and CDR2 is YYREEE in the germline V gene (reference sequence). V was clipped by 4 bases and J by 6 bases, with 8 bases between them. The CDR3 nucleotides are TGTGCCAGCAGCAGCGGCCTTAATTCACCCCTCCACTTT. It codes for CASSSGLNSPLHF.

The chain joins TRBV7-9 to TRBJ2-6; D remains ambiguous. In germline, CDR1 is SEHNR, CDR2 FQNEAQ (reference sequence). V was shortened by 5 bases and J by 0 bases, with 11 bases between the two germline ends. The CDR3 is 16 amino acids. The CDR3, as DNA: TGTGCCAGCAGCCCTCCCCCTCGCTCTGGGGCCAACGTCCTGACTTTC. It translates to CASSPPPRSGANVLTF.

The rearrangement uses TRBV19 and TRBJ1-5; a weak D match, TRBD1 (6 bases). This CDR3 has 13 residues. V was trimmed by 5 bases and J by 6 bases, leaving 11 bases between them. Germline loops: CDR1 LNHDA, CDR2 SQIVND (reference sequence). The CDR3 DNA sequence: TGTGCCAGTAGTGAGGCAGGGGTTCAGCCCCAGCATTTT. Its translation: CASSEAGVQPQHF.

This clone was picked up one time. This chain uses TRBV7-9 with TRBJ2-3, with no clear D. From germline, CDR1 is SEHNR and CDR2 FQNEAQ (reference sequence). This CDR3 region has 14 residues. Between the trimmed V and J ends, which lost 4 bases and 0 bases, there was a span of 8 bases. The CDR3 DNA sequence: TGTGCCAGCAGCTATTCCCCTAGCACAGATACGCAGTATTTT. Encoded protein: CASSYSPSTDTQYF.

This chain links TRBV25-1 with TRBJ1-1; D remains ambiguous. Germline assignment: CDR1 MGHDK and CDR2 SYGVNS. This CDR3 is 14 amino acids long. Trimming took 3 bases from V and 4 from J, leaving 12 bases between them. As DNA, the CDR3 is TGTGCCAGCAGTGACCCCCTCCCCGGCACTGAAGCTTTCTTT. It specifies CASSDPLPGTEAFF. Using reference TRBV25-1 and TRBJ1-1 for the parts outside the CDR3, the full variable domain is EADIYQTPRYLVIGTGKKITLECSQTMGHDKMYWYQQDPGMELHLIHYSYGVNSTEKGDLSSESTVSRIRTEHFPLTLESARPSHTSQYLCASSDPLPGTEAFFGQGTRLTVV.

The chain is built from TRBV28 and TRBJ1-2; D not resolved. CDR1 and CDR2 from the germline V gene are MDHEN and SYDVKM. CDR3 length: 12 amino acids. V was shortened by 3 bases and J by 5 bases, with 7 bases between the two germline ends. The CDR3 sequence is CASSFDTYGYTF. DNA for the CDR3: TGTGCCAGCAGTTTTGACACATATGGCTACACCTTC.

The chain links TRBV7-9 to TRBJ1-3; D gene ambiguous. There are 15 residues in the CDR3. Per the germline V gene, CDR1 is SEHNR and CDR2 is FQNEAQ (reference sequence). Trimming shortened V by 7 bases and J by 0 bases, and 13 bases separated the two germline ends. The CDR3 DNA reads TGTGCCAGCAACTTCGACGGAGCCTCTGGAAACACCATATATTTT. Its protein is CASNFDGASGNTIYF.

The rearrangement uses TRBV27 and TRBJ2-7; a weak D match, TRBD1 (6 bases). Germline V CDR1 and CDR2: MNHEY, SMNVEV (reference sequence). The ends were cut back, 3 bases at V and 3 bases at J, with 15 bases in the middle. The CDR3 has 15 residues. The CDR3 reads CASSLRQGFGYEQYF. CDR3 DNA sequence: TGTGCCAGCAGTTTGAGGCAGGGGTTCGGCTACGAGCAGTACTTC.

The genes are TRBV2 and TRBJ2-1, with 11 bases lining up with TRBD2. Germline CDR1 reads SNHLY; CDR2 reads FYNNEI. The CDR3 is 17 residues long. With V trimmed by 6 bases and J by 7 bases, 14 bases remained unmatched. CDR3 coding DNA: TGTGCCAGCAGAGCCCCGGGACTAGCGGAAAGAGTAAATGAGCAGTTCTTC. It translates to CASRAPGLAERVNEQFF.

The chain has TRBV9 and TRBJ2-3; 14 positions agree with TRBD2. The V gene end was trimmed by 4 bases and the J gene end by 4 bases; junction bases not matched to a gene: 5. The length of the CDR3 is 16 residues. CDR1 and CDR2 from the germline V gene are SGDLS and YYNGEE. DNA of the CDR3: TGTGCCAGCAGCTTTGGGACTAGCGGGAGTGCAGATACGCAGTATTTT. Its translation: CASSFGTSGSADTQYF.

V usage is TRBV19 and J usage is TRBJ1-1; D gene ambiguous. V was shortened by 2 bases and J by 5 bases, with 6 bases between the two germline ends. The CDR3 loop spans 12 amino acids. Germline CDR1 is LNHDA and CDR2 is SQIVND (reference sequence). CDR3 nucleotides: TGTGCCAGTAGTATAAGAGAAACTGAAGCTTTCTTT. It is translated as CASSIRETEAFF.

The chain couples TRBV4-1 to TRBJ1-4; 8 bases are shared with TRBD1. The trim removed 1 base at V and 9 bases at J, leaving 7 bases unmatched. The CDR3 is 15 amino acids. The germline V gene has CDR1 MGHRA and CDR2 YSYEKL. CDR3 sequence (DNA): TGCGCCAGCAGCCAAGTGGACAGGGAAGCGAAAAAACTGTTTTTT. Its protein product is CASSQVDREAKKLFF.

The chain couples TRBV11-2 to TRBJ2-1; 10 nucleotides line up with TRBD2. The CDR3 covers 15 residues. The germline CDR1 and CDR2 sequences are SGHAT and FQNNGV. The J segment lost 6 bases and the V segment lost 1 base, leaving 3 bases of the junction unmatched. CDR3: CASSLGLAGVNEQFF. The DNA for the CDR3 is TGTGCCAGCAGCTTAGGGCTAGCGGGAGTCAATGAGCAGTTCTTC.

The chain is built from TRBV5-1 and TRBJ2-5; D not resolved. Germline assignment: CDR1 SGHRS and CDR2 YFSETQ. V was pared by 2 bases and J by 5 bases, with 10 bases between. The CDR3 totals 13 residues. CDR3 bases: TGCGCCAGCAGCTTCAGAGGTGGGGAGACCCAGTACTTC. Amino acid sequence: CASSFRGGETQYF.

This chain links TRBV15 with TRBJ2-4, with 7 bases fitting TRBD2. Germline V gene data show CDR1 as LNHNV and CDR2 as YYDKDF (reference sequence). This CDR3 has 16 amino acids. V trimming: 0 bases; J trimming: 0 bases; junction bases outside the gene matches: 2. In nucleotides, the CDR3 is TGTGCCACCAGCAGAGAGGGGGGGACAGCCAAAAACATTCAGTACTTC. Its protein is CATSREGGTAKNIQYF.

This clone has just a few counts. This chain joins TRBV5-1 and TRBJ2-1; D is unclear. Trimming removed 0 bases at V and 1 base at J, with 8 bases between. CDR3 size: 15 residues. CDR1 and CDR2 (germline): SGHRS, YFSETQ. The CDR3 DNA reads TGCGCCAGCAGCTTGGTCGGTATGTCCTACAATGAGCAGTTCTTC. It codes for CASSLVGMSYNEQFF.

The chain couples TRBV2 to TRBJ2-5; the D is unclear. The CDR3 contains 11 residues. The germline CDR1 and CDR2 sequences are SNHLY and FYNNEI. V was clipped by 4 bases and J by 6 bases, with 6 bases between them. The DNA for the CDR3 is TGTGCCAGCAGTGGTTTACAGACCCAGTACTTC. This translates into CASSGLQTQYF.

The CDR3 loop is CASSLVGGAYNEQFF. The CDR3 nucleotides read TGTGCCAGCAGCTTAGTCGGGGGGGCCTACAATGAGCAGTTCTTC. The V gene is TRBV7-2, the J gene TRBJ2-1, with TRBD2 matching 8 bases. V gave up 1 base and J gave up 2 bases; unmatched junction bases: 1. This CDR3 has 15 amino acids. The germline V gene encodes CDR1 SGHTA and CDR2 FQGNSA.

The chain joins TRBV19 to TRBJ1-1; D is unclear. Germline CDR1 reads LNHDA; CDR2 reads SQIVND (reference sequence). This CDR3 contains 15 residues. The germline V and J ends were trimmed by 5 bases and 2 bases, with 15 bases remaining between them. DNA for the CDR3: TGTGCCAGTAGTCCTACGAGCCTGGTAAACACTGAAGCTTTCTTT. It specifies CASSPTSLVNTEAFF.

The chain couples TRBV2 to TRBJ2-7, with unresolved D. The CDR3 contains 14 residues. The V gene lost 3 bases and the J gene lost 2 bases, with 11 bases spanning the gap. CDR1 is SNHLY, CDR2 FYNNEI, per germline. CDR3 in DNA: TGTGCCAGCAGTGACACCCGGCCAGCCTACGAGCAGTACTTC. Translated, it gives CASSDTRPAYEQYF.

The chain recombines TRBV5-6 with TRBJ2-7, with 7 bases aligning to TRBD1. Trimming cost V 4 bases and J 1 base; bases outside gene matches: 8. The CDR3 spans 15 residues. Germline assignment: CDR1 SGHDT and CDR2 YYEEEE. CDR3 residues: CASSQTGLLSYEQYF. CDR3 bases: TGTGCCAGCAGCCAGACAGGGCTTTTATCCTACGAGCAGTACTTC.

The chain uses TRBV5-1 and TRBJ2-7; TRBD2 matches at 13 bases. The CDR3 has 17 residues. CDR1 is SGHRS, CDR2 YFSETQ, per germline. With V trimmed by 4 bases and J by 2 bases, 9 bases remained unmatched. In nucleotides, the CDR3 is TGCGCCAGCAGCCCCATGGGACTAGCGGGGAATCCCTACGAGCAGTACTTC. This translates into CASSPMGLAGNPYEQYF.

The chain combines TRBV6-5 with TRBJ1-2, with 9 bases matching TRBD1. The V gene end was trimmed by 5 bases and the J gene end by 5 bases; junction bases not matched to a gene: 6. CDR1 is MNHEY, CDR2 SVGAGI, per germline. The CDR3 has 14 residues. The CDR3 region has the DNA TGTGCCAGCAGTATTACAGGGGGCGGGTATGGCTACACCTTC. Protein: CASSITGGGYGYTF.

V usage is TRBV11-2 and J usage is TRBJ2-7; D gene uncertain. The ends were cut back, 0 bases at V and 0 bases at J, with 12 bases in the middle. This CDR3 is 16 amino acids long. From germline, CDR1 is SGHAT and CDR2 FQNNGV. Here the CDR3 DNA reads TGTGCCAGCAGCTTAGATGGGCAGGTCTACTCCTACGAGCAGTACTTC. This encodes CASSLDGQVYSYEQYF.

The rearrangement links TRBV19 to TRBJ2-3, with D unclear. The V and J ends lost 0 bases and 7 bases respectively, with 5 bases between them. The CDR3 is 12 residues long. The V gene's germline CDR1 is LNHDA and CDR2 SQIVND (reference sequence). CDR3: CASSIEQHTQYF. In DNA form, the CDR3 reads TGTGCCAGTAGTATAGAACAACATACGCAGTATTTT.

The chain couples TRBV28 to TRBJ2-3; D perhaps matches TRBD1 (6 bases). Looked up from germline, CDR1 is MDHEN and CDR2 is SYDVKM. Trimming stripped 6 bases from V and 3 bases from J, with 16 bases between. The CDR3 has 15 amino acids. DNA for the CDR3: TGTGCCAGCAGCCCTCCTCTTAGGGGGACAGATACGCAGTATTTT. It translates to CASSPPLRGTDTQYF.

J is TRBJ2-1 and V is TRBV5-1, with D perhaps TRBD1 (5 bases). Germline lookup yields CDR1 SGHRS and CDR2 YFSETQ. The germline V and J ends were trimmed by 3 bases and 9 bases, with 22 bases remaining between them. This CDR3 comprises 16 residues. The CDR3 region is CASSYDGSGLLGEQFF. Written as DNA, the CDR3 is TGCGCCAGCAGCTACGACGGGTCAGGGCTCCTCGGTGAGCAGTTCTTC.